Sequencing of this T cell receptor beta chain was carried out in a study of blood T cell repertoires in COVID-19. Across the whole study: The analysed material was cDNA or gDNA that came from T cells, B-cell-depleted T cells, or PBMCs.

Original data processing: Researchers report that nucleated cell counts were estimated from reference gene primer amplification. Generated by immunoSEQ multiplex PCR, the TCRdb table keeps only in-frame clones and is missing some. V and J calls and clone size follow that table, whereas D and trimming were derived from the DNA. The table shows roughly 340,000 clones, with almost 90% occurring only once. Trimming pared 5 bases from V and 4 bases from J, leaving 9 bases between. Germline V gives CDR1 MNHEY, CDR2 SVGAGI. CDR3 length equals 12 residues. The chain employs TRBV6-5 and TRBJ2-7; D is ambiguous. This sequence originates from a woman in her sixties or seventies with COVID-19, enrolled during active disease. The specimen sequenced was peripheral blood. The CDR3 sequence is CASSTYYYEQYF. The CDR3 DNA sequence: TGTGCCAGCAGTACGTACTATTACGAGCAGTACTTC.